The clone carrying this T cell receptor beta chain was seen more than once but under ten times. Its antigen is as yet unknown. There were healthy Caucasian individuals from Russia, aged roughly 6 to 90, serving as donors. Trimming removed 3 bases from V and 6 bases from J; junction bases left unmatched: 10. Looked up from germline, CDR1 is MGHRA and CDR2 is YSYEKL. The CDR3 contains 16 residues. The authors ran a second PCR of roughly 6 to 11 cycles using a sample-barcoded 5' primer and a J-beta primer mix. Each of the cDNA molecules was tagged by a template-switch adaptor with 12 random nucleotides. TCRdb reanalysed the 5' RACE reads using MiXCR and keeps one entry per CDR3 protein. The sample shows around 620,000 distinct CDR3 sequences, approximately 30% of them seen only once. This sample is part of a study of blood T cells in healthy people across ages. Findings and limits, study-wide: Across the age range, TCR beta diversity per million T cells fell in a roughly linear way. Estimated diversity across one million T cells was deemed an underestimate.

The sequenced sample consisted of blood. The chain combines TRBV4-1 with TRBJ1-4, with 7 nucleotides matching TRBD1. The receptor was isolated from a woman in her 70s in good health. The CDR3 DNA reads as TGCGCCAGCAGCCATATCTACAGGGGTGAAGATGAAAAACTGTTTTTT. Residues: CASSHIYRGEDEKLFF.